The entry that follows covers one T cell receptor beta chain sequence. Antigen unknown. A minimum of 7 million PBMCs was isolated per sample. Through a sample-barcoded 5' primer and a J-beta primer mix, a second PCR was run for roughly 7 to 12 cycles. One entry per CDR3 protein results from TCRdb running MiXCR on the 5' RACE reads. The sample gives 1.5 million to 2 million distinct CDR3 sequences, roughly 30% of which show up once; approximately 7.7% is in the top ten. This entry is derived from a study of blood T cells in healthy people across ages. Study-wide points: Changes seen in expanded clonotypes were possibly confounded by donor CMV status left unknown.

The J segment lost 7 bases and the V segment lost 6 bases, leaving 5 bases of the junction unmatched. From germline, CDR1 is LGHDT and CDR2 YNNKEL (reference sequence). The CDR3 is 13 residues long. The chain employs TRBV3-1 and TRBJ2-5; 10 positions agree with TRBD1. Sequences were obtained from blood. The clonotype originates from a woman in her 30s in good health. CDR3 sequence reads: CASSGGDRGTQYF. The DNA of the CDR3 is TGTGCCAGCAGTGGGGGGGACAGGGGGACCCAGTACTTC.